This TCR beta chain was observed in a study of CD8 T cells in Susac syndrome. The study sequenced TCR beta in blood CD8+ and CD4+ T cells. Both CD4+ and CD8+ T cells were negatively isolated, and TEMRA cells underwent FACS enrichment. Reverse transcription of roughly 0.5 to 1 ug RNA used random hexamers. Multiplex PCR with immunoSEQ amplified the TCR beta CDR3 across 54 Vbeta and 13 Jbeta. One entry per CDR3 protein, called by TCRdb with MiXCR from the immunoSEQ multiplex PCR reads. The sample includes hundreds of thousands of distinct CDR3 sequences, approximately 95% seen only once; the top ten take roughly 0.09%. Trimming shortened V by 4 bases and J by 2 bases, and 11 bases separated the two germline ends. Germline loops: CDR1 SGHNT, CDR2 YENEEA. The CDR3 extends over 14 amino acids.

The specimen was CD4+ T cells from PBMCs. The chain couples TRBV11-3 to TRBJ1-1; D is unclear. The clonotype originates from a human donor with multiple sclerosis. The CDR3 sequence: CASSYSGVNTEAFF. CDR3 sequence (DNA): TGTGCCAGCAGCTATAGCGGCGTCAACACTGAAGCTTTCTTT. Based on the CDR3 plus reference TRBV11-3 and TRBJ1-1, the full variable domain is EAGVVQSPRYKIIEKKQPVAFWCNPISGHNTLYWYLQNLGQGPELLIRYENEEAVDDSQLPKDRFSAERLKGVDSTLKIQPAELGDSAVYLCASSYSGVNTEAFFGQGTRLTVV.